This TCR beta chain was identified during a study of vaccination and CD4 T cells after COVID-19. About the study: Post-COVID draws followed diagnosis by a median around 97 days (range 35 to 161). Samples were taken after vaccination, a median of approximately 70 days after dose two, with a range of 14 to 241.

Whole-study results and caveats: Researchers report that a median about 86% of reactive clones in convalescent patients surfaced only post-vaccination.

As to this clonotype: Antigen unknown.

As to time point: late sampling 161 to 241 days after vaccination in a few convalescent patients. Specified treatment: approximately 9-day PBMC culture with coronavirus spike peptide pools or control peptides (ViraFEST assay). Under the ViraFEST approach, antigen-specific T cells were expanded with peptide pools and TCRs subsequently sequenced. CD4+ T cells that had been cultured provided DNA sequenced with the Oncomine TCR Beta short-read assay. TCRdb reprocessed the PCR reads via MiXCR and lists one record per CDR3 protein. The profile shows around 17,000 distinct CDR3 sequences, around 50% of them singletons. This CDR3 comprises 15 residues. J lost 8 bases, V lost 8 bases, and 13 bases had no gene match. Germline lookup yields CDR1 SNHLY and CDR2 FYNNEI.

The rearrangement uses TRBV2 and TRBJ1-2, with 11 bases identical to TRBD1. This TCR was recovered from a human donor who had recovered from COVID-19. Specimen: CD4+ T cells from blood, cultured in vitro, collected about 7 months after SARS-CoV-2 vaccination. This chain's CDR3 is CASGEGQGALDGYTF. The CDR3 DNA reads as TGTGCCAGCGGGGAAGGACAGGGGGCTCTCGACGGCTACACCTTC.